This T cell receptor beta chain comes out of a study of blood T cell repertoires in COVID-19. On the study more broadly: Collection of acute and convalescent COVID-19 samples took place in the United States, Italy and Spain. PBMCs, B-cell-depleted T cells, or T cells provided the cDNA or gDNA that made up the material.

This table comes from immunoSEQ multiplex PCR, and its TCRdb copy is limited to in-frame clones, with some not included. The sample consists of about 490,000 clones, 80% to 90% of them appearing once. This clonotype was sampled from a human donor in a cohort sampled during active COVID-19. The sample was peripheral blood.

The CDR3 spells CASISGLAAYEYRGNTQYF. In DNA, the CDR3 is TGTGCCAGCATATCCGGACTAGCGGCCTATGAATATAGGGGGAATACGCAGTATTTT. The V call is TRBV21-1, the J call TRBJ2-3; the table's TRBD2 call for D was not verified on the DNA. TRBV21-1 is a pseudogene. There are 19 residues in the CDR3.